These 12 T cell receptor beta chains share one sample of origin, sequenced in a study of Ad26.COV2.S vaccination and SARS-CoV-2 variants. Some clones are missing from TCRdb's copy, which holds only in-frame ones; the method was immunoSEQ multiplex PCR. The repertoire holds hundreds of thousands of clones, roughly nine tenths seen once, with about 1.5% in the top ten. Treatment defined: 15 to 20 received Ad26.COV2.S at low or high dose, single or two shots; several received placebo; per-sample allocation not given. All samples were drawn on day 63, counting from the first vaccine or placebo injection. Sequencing used peripheral blood, obtained in a trial of Ad26.COV2.S vaccine versus placebo. These receptors were obtained from a person aged 18-60 years who received the Ad26.COV2.S COVID-19 vaccine or a placebo.

This chain connects TRBV18 to TRBJ1-2; D not resolved. V lost 3 bases and J 5 bases, leaving 19 bases between the germline ends. The CDR3 is made up of 16 amino acids. Germline-derived CDR1 and CDR2 are KGHSH and LQKENI. CDR3 DNA sequence: TGTGCCAGCTCACCGATCGAGGGCCGGTCTGCGTATGGCTACACCTTC. Protein: CASSPIEGRSAYGYTF.

V usage is TRBV7-2 and J usage is TRBJ2-3, with TRBD2 identical over 13 bases. V lost 6 bases and J lost 5; bases outside the gene matches: 5. In germline, CDR1 is SGHTA, CDR2 FQGNSA. The CDR3 has 15 amino acids. DNA of the CDR3: TGTGCCAGCAGGATGACTAGCGGGAGGCTAGATACGCAGTATTTT. This translates into CASRMTSGRLDTQYF.

Worth noting for this clone: This same CDR3 is encoded by further DNA sequences in the sample. The chain combines TRBV6-2 or TRBV6-3 with TRBJ2-7; D gene uncertain. The germline V and J ends were trimmed by 5 bases and 1 base, with 9 bases remaining between them. CDR3 length: 13 residues. The V gene's germline CDR1 is MNHEY and CDR2 SVGEGT. CDR3 DNA: TGTGCCAGCAGTACCGACCGGTCCTACGAGCAGTACTTC. It codes for CASSTDRSYEQYF.

V usage is TRBV29-1 and J usage is TRBJ2-2; 14 bases agree with TRBD2. V shed 7 bases, J shed 0 bases, and the junction held 4 bases outside the gene matches. Germline V CDR1 and CDR2: SQVTM, ANQGSEA. The CDR3 covers 16 residues. CDR3 DNA: TGCAGCGCTGGGGGACTAGCGGGGGCGAACACCGGGGAGCTGTTTTTT. Translation gives CSAGGLAGANTGELFF.

This chain connects TRBV7-9 to TRBJ2-1; D is uncertain. V gave up 5 bases and J gave up 9 bases, with 17 bases separating them. Germline V lookup: CDR1 SEHNR, CDR2 FQNEAQ (reference sequence). This CDR3 contains 14 residues. The DNA of the CDR3 is TGTGCCAGCAGCGATCGCTTTGCGTCCCTTGAGCAGTTCTTC. Amino acid sequence: CASSDRFASLEQFF.

This chain links TRBV19 with TRBJ2-7; D is uncertain. The CDR3 spans 13 residues. Germline V gene lookup returns CDR1 LNHDA and CDR2 SQIVND (reference sequence). V lost 3 bases and J 5 bases, leaving 11 bases between the germline ends. The CDR3 loop reads CASSIGSRNEQYF. CDR3 DNA sequence: TGTGCCAGTAGTATTGGAAGCAGGAACGAGCAGTACTTC.

The V call is TRBV19, the J call TRBJ1-5; D unresolved. V lost 3 bases to trimming and J lost 4 bases, with 16 bases between them. Germline CDR1 is LNHDA and CDR2 is SQIVND (reference sequence). This CDR3 contains 16 residues. CDR3 coding DNA: TGTGCCAGTAGTATCCGGGATAGGGTACTTAATCAGCCCCAGCATTTT. Protein sequence: CASSIRDRVLNQPQHF.

Comment on this clone: This specimen includes other DNA sequences encoding the same CDR3. The J gene is TRBJ2-7, the V gene TRBV18; TRBD1 might be the D (6 bases). The CDR3 covers 15 residues. Trimming removed 1 base from V and 0 bases from J, with 10 bases in between. Germline assignment: CDR1 KGHSH and CDR2 LQKENI. This CDR3 is CASSPRGQNSYEQYF. The CDR3 DNA is TGTGCCAGCTCACCACGCGGACAGAACTCCTACGAGCAGTACTTC.

The chain recombines TRBV7-2 with TRBJ2-3; D call uncertain. V was trimmed by 1 base and J by 3 bases, leaving 2 bases between them. This CDR3 is built from 12 residues. Per germline, CDR1 SGHTA and CDR2 FQGNSA. CDR3 DNA sequence: TGTGCCAGCAGCTTAGAAACAGATACGCAGTATTTT. Its protein product is CASSLETDTQYF.

The chain joins TRBV10-3 to TRBJ2-5, with 8 nucleotides matching TRBD2. Per germline, CDR1 ENHRY and CDR2 SYGVKD. J lost 4 bases, V lost 2 bases, and 0 bases had no gene match. This CDR3 has 13 amino acids. Here the CDR3 DNA reads TGTGCCATCAGTGAGGCGGGAGGAGAGACCCAGTACTTC. It is translated as CAISEAGGETQYF.

The chain couples TRBV19 to TRBJ2-1, with TRBD2 matching over 7 bases. The germline CDR1 and CDR2 sequences are LNHDA and SQIVND (reference sequence). This CDR3 has 14 residues. After removal of 1 base from V and 6 bases from J, the junction contained 3 bases not matched to a gene. This chain's CDR3 is CASSIGEGGNEQFF. The CDR3 bases are TGTGCCAGTAGTATAGGGGAGGGAGGCAATGAGCAGTTCTTC.

This chain connects TRBV3-1 (or the pseudogene TRBV3-2) to TRBJ2-1; D is undetermined. V was shortened by 1 base and J by 10 bases, with 11 bases between the two germline ends. CDR1 and CDR2 from the germline V gene are LGHDT and YNNKEL (reference sequence). The CDR3 contains 13 residues. The chain's CDR3 is CASSQGSGNEQFF. CDR3 sequence (DNA): TGTGCCAGCAGCCAAGGTTCTGGGAACGAGCAGTTCTTC.